This T cell receptor (beta chain) derives from a study of shared clonotypes between healthy human individuals. Data came from immunoSEQ multiplex PCR; TCRdb stores just in-frame clones and leaves some out. In the table there are 2 million to 3 million clones, more than 85% of which are singletons. The CDR3 spans 14 residues. Looked up from germline, CDR1 is MDHEN and CDR2 is SYDVKM. Trimming cost V 1 base and J 4 bases, with 11 bases left between them. The sample consisted of naive CD4+ T cells from PBMCs. Subset noted: CD45RA+ positively selected. The source of this sequence is a man aged 18 to 30 in good health. Some clones in this sample may be carry-over from other donors' samples. V usage is TRBV28 and J usage is TRBJ2-7, with D perhaps TRBD2 (6 bases). The CDR3 DNA sequence: TGTGCCAGCAGTTTATCGGCAGGGAGGTACGAGCAGTACTTC. This gives the protein CASSLSAGRYEQYF. The complete variable domain, with remaining parts taken from reference TRBV28 and TRBJ2-7, reads DVKVTQSSRYLVKRTGEKVFLECVQDMDHENMFWYRQDPGLGLRLIYFSYDVKMKEKGDIPEGYSVSREKKERFSLILESASTNQTSMYLCASSLSAGRYEQYFGPGTRLTVT.